The next 14 T cell receptor beta chains were all read from a single sample in a study of spatial heterogeneity in lung cancer. This sample's time point: sample taken at primary tumor resection. TCRdb recomputed calls from the 5' RACE reads with MiXCR, one row per CDR3 protein. Altogether about 7,900 distinct CDR3 sequences are present, around 4.5% being singletons, with the ten largest covering over 25%. Specimen: PBMCs, collected at surgery. Receptors were obtained from a male donor with early-stage non-small cell lung cancer.

In its sample, this clonotype was seen many times. The chain has TRBV12-3 or TRBV12-4 and TRBJ1-4; D is ambiguous. CDR3 length: 14 amino acids. Trimming took off 7 bases at V and 7 bases at J, with 16 bases between the two ends. CDR3 sequence (DNA): TGTGCCAGCACCACCCCAGGTTTTAGTGAAAAACTGTTTTTT. This codes for CASTTPGFSEKLFF.

This clonotype was seen many times. V and J are TRBV29-1 and TRBJ2-3; 9 bases are a match to TRBD2. The CDR3 runs 14 residues. Germline-derived CDR1 and CDR2 are SQVTM and ANQGSEA. Trimming removed 6 bases from V and 6 bases from J; junction bases left unmatched: 10. The CDR3 reads CSVNGGGASDTQYF. The CDR3 DNA sequence: TGCAGCGTCAATGGCGGGGGGGCCTCGGATACGCAGTATTTT.

Ten or more counts support this clonotype. J is TRBJ1-2 and V is TRBV27; D remains ambiguous. The CDR3 spans 13 residues. The V end was cut by 1 base, the J end by 6 bases, with 9 bases between. Per germline, CDR1 MNHEY and CDR2 SMNVEV (reference sequence). CDR3: CASSLFGRDGYTF. CDR3 DNA sequence: TGTGCCAGCAGTTTATTTGGGAGGGATGGCTACACCTTC.

Judged by abundance, this clonotype is medium-sized. CDR3 in amino acids: CASSPTGRSYNEQFF. CDR3 bases: TGTGCCAGCAGCCCCACAGGACGATCCTACAATGAGCAGTTCTTC. The chain links TRBV7-9 to TRBJ2-1; perhaps TRBD1 as D (5 bases). The germline gives CDR1 SEHNR, CDR2 FQNEAQ (reference sequence). This CDR3 has 15 amino acids. V lost 5 bases to trimming and J lost 1 base, with 12 bases between them.

By proportion, this clonotype is medium-sized. The chain uses TRBV7-8 and TRBJ2-1; D might be TRBD2 (7 bases). The CDR3 spans 18 residues. Germline CDR1 reads SGHVS; CDR2 reads FQNEAQ. Trimming removed 6 bases at V and 2 bases at J, with 23 bases between. CDR3 protein: CASREGWEAGAPYNEQFF. The CDR3 nucleotides read TGTGCCAGCAGGGAGGGATGGGAGGCGGGGGCTCCCTACAATGAGCAGTTCTTC.

The chain couples TRBV28 to TRBJ1-3; D call uncertain. CDR1 and CDR2 (germline): MDHEN, SYDVKM. The CDR3 contains 12 residues. The V end was cut by 6 bases, the J end by 0 bases, with 3 bases between. CDR3 region: CASSDSGNTIYF. The CDR3, as DNA: TGTGCCAGCAGCGACTCTGGAAACACCATATATTTT.

This clonotype has a handful of counts. The chain has TRBV2 and TRBJ2-2; 11 bases line up with TRBD1. Germline V gene lookup returns CDR1 SNHLY and CDR2 FYNNEI. Trimming at V came to 6 bases and at J to 5 bases, leaving 8 bases not matched to a gene. The CDR3 sequence is 16 residues long. In DNA form, the CDR3 reads TGTGCCAGCAGCCGAGTCCGGGACAGGGGGACCGGGGAGCTGTTTTTT. It codes for CASSRVRDRGTGELFF.

This clonotype is medium-sized. J is TRBJ1-4 and V is TRBV7-8, with TRBD1 as a possible D gene (5 bases). The CDR3 is 18 amino acids. Trimming took 4 bases from V and 14 from J, leaving 32 bases between them. Germline assignment: CDR1 SGHVS and CDR2 FQNEAQ. The CDR3 DNA is TGTGCCAGCAGCTCTTCACTCTATGGACAAGGCCCCGACTATTGGCTGTTTTTT. Translating gives CASSSSLYGQGPDYWLFF.

The CDR3 loop reads CASSPETVSNEQFF. Written as DNA, the CDR3 is TGTGCCAGCAGTCCTGAGACTGTCTCCAATGAGCAGTTCTTC. V usage is TRBV6-2 or TRBV6-3 and J usage is TRBJ2-1; D is uncertain. The CDR3 contains 14 residues. Germline loops: CDR1 MNHEY, CDR2 SVGEGT. V lost 5 bases, J lost 6 bases, and 14 bases lay in between.

This clonotype counts as medium-sized. The chain is built from TRBV28 and TRBJ1-4; TRBD1 matches at 7 bases. This CDR3 contains 15 residues. CDR1 and CDR2 from the germline V gene are MDHEN and SYDVKM. Unmatched junction bases numbered 11, after V lost 5 bases and J lost 8 bases. CDR3 loop: CASSPPGTVREKLFF. CDR3 nucleotides: TGTGCCAGCAGTCCGCCCGGGACAGTGCGAGAAAAACTGTTTTTT. The full variable domain, in which reference TRBV28 and TRBJ1-4 provide the parts outside the CDR3, is DVKVTQSSRYLVKRTGEKVFLECVQDMDHENMFWYRQDPGLGLRLIYFSYDVKMKEKGDIPEGYSVSREKKERFSLILESASTNQTSMYLCASSPPGTVREKLFFGSGTQLSVL.

This clonotype was seen ten or more times. The chain couples TRBV7-2 to TRBJ2-2, with TRBD2 identical over 12 bases. There are 17 residues in the CDR3. Losses at the gene ends were 4 bases for V and 4 bases for J; bases not matched to a gene: 7. Germline loops: CDR1 SGHTA, CDR2 FQGNSA. CDR3 amino acids: CASSSRLAGVLTGELFF. The DNA for the CDR3 is TGTGCCAGCAGCTCTAGACTAGCGGGGGTTCTCACCGGGGAGCTGTTTTTT.

This clonotype was recorded many times. The rearrangement links TRBV6-5 to TRBJ2-5, with 8 bases that match TRBD1. The CDR3 sequence is 13 residues long. Germline V gene lookup returns CDR1 MNHEY and CDR2 SVGAGI. Unmatched junction bases numbered 5, after V lost 6 bases and J lost 5 bases. In DNA, the CDR3 is TGTGCCAGCAGGCAGCACAGGGGGGAGACCCAGTACTTC. This translates into CASRQHRGETQYF.

Ten or more counts support this clonotype. The V gene is TRBV7-9, the J gene TRBJ1-2, with a possible D match to TRBD1 (5 bases). This CDR3 is 15 amino acids long. The V end was cut by 1 base, the J end by 1 base, with 10 bases between. CDR1 is SEHNR and CDR2 is FQNEAQ in the germline V gene (reference sequence). The CDR3 DNA reads as TGTGCCAGCAGCTTAGGGGCCGGGGGTAACTATGGCTACACCTTC. As protein: CASSLGAGGNYGYTF.

Ten or more counts support this clonotype. The genes are TRBV5-1 and TRBJ2-1, with TRBD1 as a possible D gene (6 bases). The CDR3 covers 14 residues. The V end lost 3 bases, the J end lost 6 bases, and 13 bases lay between the germline ends. Germline CDR1 and CDR2: SGHRS and YFSETQ. CDR3 protein: CASSSGTRANEQFF. The CDR3 nucleotides read TGCGCCAGCAGCTCAGGGACAAGGGCCAATGAGCAGTTCTTC. Based on the CDR3 plus reference TRBV5-1 and TRBJ2-1, the full variable domain is KAGVTQTPRYLIKTRGQQVTLSCSPISGHRSVSWYQQTPGQGLQFLFEYFSETQRNKGNFPGRFSGRQFSNSRSEMNVSTLELGDSALYLCASSSGTRANEQFFGPGTRLTVL.